Listed here is a single T cell receptor beta chain. What it binds is not known. The PCR used 60 Vbeta and 13 Jbeta primers. Sequencing was performed with immunoSEQ multiplex PCR; in TCRdb, only in-frame clones are kept and a portion is missing. The data hold over 100,000 clones, with about 74% observed a single time. The data were obtained in a study of cytomegalovirus exposure and HLA in healthy donors. Across the study: About 85 million unique TCRs from HLA-typed donors were held in an early release of data. Among the roughly 400 donors who were genotyped, approximately 84% fell in the genetic ancestry cluster that is associated with self-reported Caucasian donors. Study-wide findings and caveats: Across donors, sequencing depth was assumed by presence/absence analyses to be roughly uniform.

Germline CDR1 SGHDT, CDR2 YYEEEE. This CDR3 has 16 residues. V gave up 4 bases and J gave up 8 bases; unmatched junction bases: 9. The sequenced sample consisted of PBMCs. The chain has TRBV5-6 and TRBJ2-1; 13 nucleotides agree with TRBD2. The sequence was collected from a male donor in good health and CMV-seropositive. CDR3 sequence reads: CASSPKGTSGTDEQFF. DNA of the CDR3: TGTGCCAGCAGCCCGAAAGGGACTAGCGGGACCGATGAGCAGTTCTTC.